This T cell receptor (beta chain) was profiled in a study of T cell repertoires in cytomegalovirus infection. In its sample, this clonotype was seen many times. The antigen is unknown. MiXCR, run by TCRdb on the reads, gives a single entry per CDR3 protein. The sample holds more than 400,000 distinct CDR3 sequences, around 27% seen once. Study-wide results and limits: Across the ex vivo response, the dominant clonotypes were HLA-C-restricted CMV-specific TCR beta clonotypes.

Germline CDR1 and CDR2: SGHTA and FQGNSA. The length of the CDR3 is 14 residues. Trimming took 4 bases from V and 8 from J, leaving 17 bases between them. Sequencing was carried out using PBMCs. This TCR came from a human donor in good health (CMV status not recorded). Some clones in this sample may be carry-over from other donors' samples. V is TRBV7-2 and J is TRBJ1-2, with no clear D. This CDR3 is CASSSGRALGGYTF. Here the CDR3 DNA reads TGTGCCAGCAGCTCTGGAAGGGCCCTGGGGGGCTACACCTTC.